These 21 T cell receptor beta chains came from one sample sequenced in a study of blood T cell repertoires in COVID-19. TCRdb's copy holds only in-frame clones and misses some; the assay was immunoSEQ multiplex PCR. The top ten hold roughly 0.83% of the sample, which has approximately 73,000 clones, roughly 80% seen once. The source material was peripheral blood. These receptors were collected from a woman between 65 and 79 years old with acute or convalescent COVID-19.

The chain recombines TRBV9 with TRBJ2-7, with TRBD2 as a possible D gene (6 bases). This CDR3 is built from 17 residues. With 1 base removed from V and 6 bases from J, the gap between germline ends came to 23 bases. Germline values: CDR1 SGDLS, CDR2 YYNGEE. CDR3 region: CASSVSGDHSVGGEQYF. CDR3 bases: TGTGCCAGCAGCGTATCGGGAGACCACTCGGTCGGGGGCGAGCAGTACTTC.

The V and J genes are TRBV19 and TRBJ2-1; TRBD2 matches 9 bases. The CDR3 runs to 14 residues. Germline lookup yields CDR1 LNHDA and CDR2 SQIVND (reference sequence). Losses at the gene ends were 7 bases for V and 9 bases for J; bases not matched to a gene: 10. CDR3 in DNA: TGTGCCAGTACTGAGCGGGAGGCACGGGGTGAGCAGTTCTTC. This encodes CASTEREARGEQFF.

The chain combines TRBV5-6 with TRBJ2-2; TRBD2 matches 10 bases. Germline CDR1 SGHDT, CDR2 YYEEEE. J lost 0 bases, V lost 4 bases, and 9 bases had no gene match. This CDR3 is built from 18 residues. The chain's CDR3 is CASSPRLAGLPNTGELFF. The CDR3 DNA sequence: TGTGCCAGCAGCCCTAGACTAGCGGGCCTACCGAACACCGGGGAGCTGTTTTTT.

This chain uses TRBV3-1 (or the pseudogene TRBV3-2) with TRBJ2-4; 9 nucleotides align to TRBD2. Germline values: CDR1 LGHDT, CDR2 YNNKEL (reference sequence). This CDR3 has 14 amino acids. Trimming cost V 4 bases and J 7 bases; bases outside gene matches: 5. CDR3 residues: CASSLGTSRNIQYF. In DNA, the CDR3 is TGTGCCAGCAGCCTCGGGACTAGCCGGAACATTCAGTACTTC.

J is TRBJ2-7 and V is TRBV6-2 or TRBV6-3; D remains unclear. CDR3 length equals 14 residues. Germline V gene data show CDR1 as MNHEY and CDR2 as SVGEGT. V was pared by 6 bases and J by 0 bases, with 12 bases between. This chain's CDR3 is CASSRATDSYEQYF. The CDR3 bases are TGTGCCAGCAGCCGGGCCACCGACTCCTACGAGCAGTACTTC.

This clone has only one observation. The CDR3 protein is CASSLKDRASVEAFF. The DNA of the CDR3 is TGTGCCAGTAGTCTTAAGGACAGGGCTAGCGTTGAAGCTTTCTTT. The V call is TRBV19, the J call TRBJ1-1; 8 positions match TRBD1. J gave up 7 bases and V 5 bases, and 12 bases lay outside the gene matches. The CDR3 has 15 amino acids. CDR1 is LNHDA and CDR2 is SQIVND in the germline V gene (reference sequence).

The chain recombines TRBV5-4 with TRBJ2-2; perhaps TRBD1 as D (6 bases). The CDR3 is 16 residues long. V was trimmed by 0 bases and J by 5 bases, leaving 14 bases between them. CDR1 is SGHNT, CDR2 YYREEE, per germline (reference sequence). The CDR3 nucleotides are TGTGCCAGCAGCTTGGGACCGGACAGAAGGACCGGGGAGCTGTTTTTT. Amino acids: CASSLGPDRRTGELFF.

The chain is built from TRBV6-2 or TRBV6-3 and TRBJ2-3; D perhaps matches TRBD1 (7 bases). This CDR3 spans 16 amino acids. Germline V CDR1 and CDR2: MNHEY, SVGEGT. V lost 6 bases and J 2 bases, leaving 18 bases between the germline ends. The CDR3 region is CASSQVGGGITDTQYF. The CDR3 DNA sequence: TGTGCCAGCAGCCAGGTAGGGGGCGGGATCACAGATACGCAGTATTTT.

V usage is TRBV28 and J usage is TRBJ2-7; D possibly corresponds to TRBD1 (6 bases). Trimming left V 7 bases short and J 8 bases short, with 15 bases between. Germline V gives CDR1 MDHEN, CDR2 SYDVKM. This CDR3 is built from 12 residues. CDR3 protein: CASNPEQGKQYF. CDR3 bases: TGTGCCAGCAATCCGGAACAGGGTAAGCAGTACTTC. The variable domain in full, completed from reference TRBV28 and TRBJ2-7, reads DVKVTQSSRYLVKRTGEKVFLECVQDMDHENMFWYRQDPGLGLRLIYFSYDVKMKEKGDIPEGYSVSREKKERFSLILESASTNQTSMYLCASNPEQGKQYFGPGTRLTVT.

Written as DNA, the CDR3 is TGTGCCAGCATACTAGCGGGATACAATGAGCAGTTCTTC. Translation gives CASILAGYNEQFF. The chain carries TRBV28 and TRBJ2-1, with TRBD2 matching 10 bases. V shed 7 bases and J 4 bases; nucleotides not matched to a gene: 1. Per germline, CDR1 MDHEN and CDR2 SYDVKM. CDR3 length: 13 amino acids.

The chain joins TRBV7-2 to TRBJ1-2, with no clear D. The V end was cut by 3 bases, the J end by 5 bases, with 10 bases between. Germline V gives CDR1 SGHTA, CDR2 FQGNSA. This CDR3 region has 13 residues. The CDR3 nucleotides are TGTGCCAGCAGCTTTGGTTCAGGATATGGCTACACCTTC. Its translation is CASSFGSGYGYTF.

The chain uses TRBV4-3 and TRBJ2-3; 10 nucleotides align to TRBD2. Per germline, CDR1 LGHNA and CDR2 YSLEER. J gave up 0 bases and V 1 base, and 4 bases lay outside the gene matches. CDR3 length equals 17 residues. CDR3 in amino acids: CASSQAQLAGSTDTQYF. For the CDR3, the DNA is TGCGCCAGCAGCCAAGCACAACTAGCGGGGAGCACAGATACGCAGTATTTT.

The CDR3 sequence is CASSEPGQNTEAFF. The CDR3 DNA reads as TGCGCCAGCAGTGAACCGGGACAGAACACTGAAGCTTTCTTT. The rearrangement uses TRBV4-1 and TRBJ1-1, with a possible D match to TRBD1 (6 bases). This CDR3 contains 14 residues. Germline CDR1 reads MGHRA; CDR2 reads YSYEKL. Trimming shortened V by 6 bases and J by 1 base, and 12 bases separated the two germline ends.

The chain joins TRBV18 to TRBJ2-5; no firm D call. Looked up from germline, CDR1 is KGHSH and CDR2 is LQKENI. V shed 6 bases and J shed 3 bases, with 5 bases lying between them. This CDR3 is built from 11 residues. The CDR3 is CASSPKETQYF. The CDR3 coding sequence is TGTGCCAGCTCTCCCAAAGAGACCCAGTACTTC. The whole variable domain, remainder taken from reference TRBV18 and TRBJ2-5, is NAGVMQNPRHLVRRRGQEARLRCSPMKGHSHVYWYRQLPEEGLKFMVYLQKENIIDESGMPKERFSAEFPKEGPSILRIQQVVRGDSAAYFCASSPKETQYFGPGTRLLVL.

The V call is TRBV9, the J call TRBJ2-3; 8 bases are shared with TRBD2. Germline V CDR1 and CDR2: SGDLS, YYNGEE. The CDR3 is made up of 17 amino acids. V shed 0 bases and J 0 bases; nucleotides not matched to a gene: 6. This chain's CDR3 is CASSVGASGFSTDTQYF. For the CDR3, the DNA is TGTGCCAGCAGCGTAGGGGCTAGCGGGTTTAGCACAGATACGCAGTATTTT.

The J gene is TRBJ1-6, the V gene TRBV7-2; TRBD1 matches 7 bases. The ends lost 1 base at V and 9 bases at J; junction bases unmatched: 6. Germline values: CDR1 SGHTA, CDR2 FQGNSA. There are 15 residues in the CDR3. The CDR3: CASSLDRGRGSPLHF. In nucleotides, the CDR3 is TGTGCCAGCAGCTTAGACAGGGGAAGAGGTTCACCCCTCCACTTT.

This clone was counted a few times. V usage is TRBV19 and J usage is TRBJ1-1; no reliable D call. The germline V gene encodes CDR1 LNHDA and CDR2 SQIVND (reference sequence). The length of the CDR3 is 14 residues. The ends were cut back, 7 bases at V and 1 base at J, with 13 bases in the middle. CDR3 coding DNA: TGTGCCAGTAAGGTAGCAGCAAGGAACACTGAAGCTTTCTTT. Its translation: CASKVAARNTEAFF.

This chain joins TRBV14 and TRBJ1-1; 10 bases are a match to TRBD1. The CDR3 length is 16 residues. In germline, CDR1 is SGHDN, CDR2 FVKESK. V shed 5 bases, J shed 5 bases, and the junction held 11 bases outside the gene matches. The chain's CDR3 is CASSSTGGRVGTEAFF. The CDR3 DNA reads as TGTGCCAGCAGCTCGACAGGGGGCCGGGTTGGGACTGAAGCTTTCTTT.

The chain is built from TRBV3-1 (or the pseudogene TRBV3-2) and TRBJ2-2, with 9 bases matching TRBD1. The V segment lost 4 bases and the J segment 7 bases; nucleotides outside the gene matches: 7. The CDR3 loop spans 15 amino acids. CDR1 is LGHDT, CDR2 YNNKEL, per germline (reference sequence). CDR3 sequence reads: CASSPFGQGLGELFF. DNA for the CDR3: TGTGCCAGCAGCCCGTTCGGACAGGGGCTCGGGGAGCTGTTTTTT.

The V call is TRBV19, the J call TRBJ1-2; tentative D call: TRBD1 (6 bases). The V gene's germline CDR1 is LNHDA and CDR2 SQIVND (reference sequence). The CDR3 spans 17 residues. V gave up 4 bases and J gave up 0 bases, with 18 bases separating them. The chain's CDR3 is CASSTTRTVTSNYGYTF. CDR3 in DNA: TGTGCCAGTAGTACGACCAGGACAGTTACCTCTAACTATGGCTACACCTTC.

The chain has TRBV9 and TRBJ2-1; TRBD1 matches at 7 bases. This CDR3 is 15 amino acids long. With V trimmed by 0 bases and J by 7 bases, 7 bases remained unmatched. Germline CDR1 is SGDLS and CDR2 is YYNGEE. In nucleotides, the CDR3 is TGTGCCAGCAGCGTAGGAGGGGGCTCGGTTAATGAGCAGTTCTTC. This codes for CASSVGGGSVNEQFF.